This T cell receptor (beta chain) was captured by sequencing in a study of response to subunit inactivated influenza vaccine. Trimming took 4 bases from V and 2 from J; bases not matched to a gene: 8. The length of the CDR3 is 16 residues. The germline V gene has CDR1 SGHRS and CDR2 YFSETQ. MiXCR, run by TCRdb on the RT-PCR reads, gives a single entry per CDR3 protein. The sample records about 540,000 distinct CDR3 sequences, approximately 20% being singletons. The same data also went into a second study, on T cells expressing NK-cell markers. As that report states: TCR beta cDNA was generated via 5'RACE template switching incorporating UMIs.

Sequenced here: CD4+ T cells sorted from PBMCs, sampled 11 to 12 days after vaccination. This TCR was recovered from a man in his fifties who received an inactivated influenza vaccine. The V call is TRBV5-1, the J call TRBJ2-5; 10 nucleotides line up with TRBD1. CDR3 nucleotide sequence: TGCGCCAGCAGCATTCGACAGGGGGCGAGACAAGAGACCCAGTACTTC. Protein sequence: CASSIRQGARQETQYF. The whole variable domain, remainder taken from reference TRBV5-1 and TRBJ2-5, is KAGVTQTPRYLIKTRGQQVTLSCSPISGHRSVSWYQQTPGQGLQFLFEYFSETQRNKGNFPGRFSGRQFSNSRSEMNVSTLELGDSALYLCASSIRQGARQETQYFGPGTRLLVL.